The following is a TCR beta chain sequence with its context. Its antigen is undetermined. CDR3 length: 17 residues. Trimming took 2 bases from V and 1 from J; bases not matched to a gene: 7. Germline values: CDR1 SGHVS, CDR2 FQNEAQ. The repertoire was sequenced with immunoSEQ multiplex PCR; TCRdb's copy has only in-frame clones and lacks some. This table holds about 690,000 clones, roughly 88% found once. This sample stems from a study of shared clonotypes between healthy human individuals. Study-wide points: Compared with clonotypes that all four donors shared, non-shared clonotypes had lower generation probabilities.

V is TRBV7-8 and J is TRBJ2-2, with 7 positions matching TRBD2. Specimen: memory CD8+ T cells from PBMCs. Subset indicated: CD45RO+ cells pooled with CCR7-negative TemRA cells. The receptor was derived from a man younger than 35 in good health. Some clones in this sample may be carry-over from other donors' samples. CDR3 region: CASSLSRGVLNTGELFF. For the CDR3, the DNA is TGTGCCAGCAGCTTAAGTCGGGGGGTGTTGAACACCGGGGAGCTGTTTTTT. The entire variable domain, with the rest obtained from reference TRBV7-8 and TRBJ2-2, is as follows: GAGVSQSPRYKVAKRGQDVALRCDPISGHVSLFWYQQALGQGPEFLTYFQNEAQLDKSGLPSDRFFAERPEGSVSTLKIQRTQQEDSAVYLCASSLSRGVLNTGELFFGEGSRLTVL.